The 30 T cell receptor beta chains in this list originate from one sample, sequenced in a study of T cell repertoires in cytomegalovirus infection. These receptors are not linked to any known antigen. In TCRdb, the reads were re-called with MiXCR into one record per CDR3 protein. The sample includes about 220,000 distinct CDR3 sequences, around 40% of them seen just once. Sequenced material: CD8+ T cells from cultured PBMCs, taken from culture after CMV antigen stimulation. These receptors were collected from a human donor in good health (CMV status not recorded). Some clones in this sample may be carry-over from other donors' samples.

The chain recombines TRBV5-1 with TRBJ1-2, with 7 bases identical to TRBD1. The V and J ends lost 3 bases and 6 bases, in that order; junction bases with no gene match: 2. CDR1 is SGHRS and CDR2 is YFSETQ in the germline V gene. CDR3 size: 12 residues. The CDR3 DNA reads TGCGCCAGCAGCTGGCAGGGGGATGGCTACACCTTC. Its translation is CASSWQGDGYTF.

The chain combines TRBV7-9 with TRBJ2-1; TRBD1 matches 8 bases. Germline CDR1 reads SEHNR; CDR2 reads FQNEAQ (reference sequence). The CDR3 extends over 16 amino acids. The trim removed 6 bases at V and 4 bases at J, leaving 11 bases unmatched. This chain's CDR3 is CASRRLRTGSYNEQFF. Here the CDR3 DNA reads TGTGCCAGCAGGCGGCTACGGACAGGGAGTTACAATGAGCAGTTCTTC.

A note on this clonotype: Possible read error: a much larger clone is one base away. The conserved phenylalanine or tryptophan normally closing the CDR3 is absent here, so this likely arose from a read error. The CDR3 nucleotides are TGTGCCAGCAGCTTACCAAGACAGGGAAGCTATAATTCACCCCTCCACATT. This encodes CASSLPRQGSYNSPLHI. This chain connects TRBV7-6 to TRBJ1-6; 7 bases agree with TRBD1. The CDR3 covers 17 residues. With V trimmed by 2 bases and J by 3 bases, 7 bases remained unmatched. CDR1 is SGHVS and CDR2 is FNYEAQ in the germline V gene.

This clonotype was observed a handful of times. This CDR3 reads CASSLRAGDPGELFF. The CDR3 bases are TGTGCCAGCAGCTTAAGGGCAGGGGATCCCGGGGAGCTGTTTTTT. The rearrangement links TRBV7-2 to TRBJ2-2, with a weak D call TRBD1 (6 bases). Trimming took off 2 bases at V and 6 bases at J, with 13 bases between the two ends. This CDR3 has 15 residues. CDR1 is SGHTA, CDR2 FQGNSA, per germline.

The genes are TRBV19 and TRBJ1-1; no clear D gene. From germline, CDR1 is LNHDA and CDR2 SQIVND (reference sequence). The CDR3 runs to 13 residues. V lost 3 bases and J 1 base, leaving 6 bases between the germline ends. CDR3 region: CASSIGQNTEAFF. The DNA of the CDR3 is TGTGCCAGTAGTATCGGGCAGAACACTGAAGCTTTCTTT.

The gene calls are TRBV7-9 and TRBJ1-1, with TRBD1 as a possible D gene (5 bases). Trimming took 2 bases from V and 8 from J, leaving 15 bases between them. CDR3 length equals 14 residues. Germline CDR1 and CDR2: SEHNR and FQNEAQ (reference sequence). CDR3 bases: TGTGCCAGCAGCTTATTCGTCGGGCAGGGAGAAGCTTTCTTT. Protein product: CASSLFVGQGEAFF.

This clonotype was counted between two and nine times. The chain employs TRBV6-5 and TRBJ2-7; 9 bases align to TRBD1. Germline-derived CDR1 and CDR2 are MNHEY and SVGAGI. The CDR3 runs 16 residues. Trimming at V came to 5 bases and at J to 0 bases, leaving 8 bases not matched to a gene. The CDR3 bases are TGTGCCAGCAGTCCTCCGGACAGGGGACTCTCCTACGAGCAGTACTTC. Its protein is CASSPPDRGLSYEQYF.

This clonotype occurred a few times. This sequence joins TRBV20-1 and TRBJ2-7; no clear D gene. Per the germline V gene, CDR1 is DFQATT and CDR2 is SNEGSKA (reference sequence). This CDR3 has 13 residues. V was clipped by 1 base and J by 3 bases, with 10 bases between them. The CDR3 coding sequence is TGCAGTGCTAGAGGGGTAGATATCTACGAGCAGTACTTC. Translating gives CSARGVDIYEQYF.

This clonotype was counted ten times or more. The gene calls are TRBV7-6 and TRBJ2-7; 7 bases fit TRBD1. This CDR3 has 14 residues. Per the germline V gene, CDR1 is SGHVS and CDR2 is FNYEAQ. Trimming took 5 bases from V and 1 from J; bases not matched to a gene: 5. The CDR3 loop reads CASSPRQGSYEQYF. The DNA of the CDR3 is TGTGCCAGCAGCCCTAGACAGGGATCCTACGAGCAGTACTTC.

The V call is TRBV6-2 or TRBV6-3, the J call TRBJ2-3; 11 bases match TRBD1. The CDR3 is 15 residues long. Germline V gives CDR1 MNHEY, CDR2 SVGEGT. The ends lost 6 bases at V and 6 bases at J; junction bases unmatched: 8. The CDR3 sequence is CASSSPGTGGDTQYF. CDR3 nucleotide sequence: TGTGCCAGCAGCTCCCCTGGGACAGGGGGGGATACGCAGTATTTT.

This chain connects TRBV20-1 to TRBJ1-1; D is ambiguous. V lost 0 bases to trimming and J lost 0 bases, with 11 bases between them. Germline V gene sequence: CDR1 DFQATT, CDR2 SNEGSKA (reference sequence). This CDR3 comprises 15 residues. For the CDR3, the DNA is TGCAGTGCTAGAGATCGGGAGGGTCTGAACACTGAAGCTTTCTTT. Its protein is CSARDREGLNTEAFF.

The V call is TRBV28, the J call TRBJ2-1; 8 nucleotides match TRBD2. The V and J ends lost 7 bases and 0 bases, in that order; junction bases with no gene match: 8. Germline V lookup: CDR1 MDHEN, CDR2 SYDVKM. The CDR3 is made up of 16 amino acids. In nucleotides, the CDR3 is TGTGCCAGCACCCCAATGCGGGAGGACTCCTACAATGAGCAGTTCTTC. Its protein product is CASTPMREDSYNEQFF.

The genes are TRBV28 and TRBJ2-1; TRBD2 aligns across 11 bases. Losses at the gene ends were 4 bases for V and 5 bases for J; bases not matched to a gene: 4. Germline loops: CDR1 MDHEN, CDR2 SYDVKM. The CDR3 spans 15 residues. Written as DNA, the CDR3 is TGTGCCAGCAGTTCCTCTAGCGGGAGGAACAATGAGCAGTTCTTC. Encoded protein: CASSSSSGRNNEQFF.

This clonotype has more than one count but fewer than ten. The V call is TRBV4-1, the J call TRBJ2-7, with 11 bases matching TRBD2. CDR3 length: 18 amino acids. J was trimmed by 4 bases and V by 1 base; bases with no gene match: 12. Looked up from germline, CDR1 is MGHRA and CDR2 is YSYEKL. CDR3 sequence (DNA): TGCGCCAGCAGCCAAGTACGCCCGACTAGCGGGATATGGTACGAGCAGTACTTC. Amino acid sequence: CASSQVRPTSGIWYEQYF.

V and J are TRBV2 and TRBJ2-3; no reliable D call. The germline CDR1 and CDR2 sequences are SNHLY and FYNNEI. The V gene lost 7 bases and the J gene lost 6 bases, with 14 bases spanning the gap. The CDR3 runs to 13 residues. CDR3 sequence (DNA): TGTGCCAGCACCGAGGCTCCCGGGGATACGCAGTATTTT. Its protein is CASTEAPGDTQYF.

This chain joins TRBV4-1 and TRBJ2-7; a possible D gene is TRBD1 (5 bases). The CDR3 spans 14 residues. The V gene lost 2 bases and the J gene lost 5 bases, with 13 bases spanning the gap. Germline CDR1 and CDR2: MGHRA and YSYEKL. Written as DNA, the CDR3 is TGCGCCAGCAGCCAAAGGGCAGGGATGGACGAGCAGTACTTC. Its protein product is CASSQRAGMDEQYF.

The rearrangement joins TRBV7-3 to TRBJ2-5, with 8 nucleotides matching TRBD1. V was pared by 8 bases and J by 5 bases, with 4 bases of the junction left unmatched. The CDR3 covers 12 residues. Germline CDR1 SGHTA, CDR2 FQGTGA. CDR3 loop: CASPTGGETQYF. DNA of the CDR3: TGTGCCAGCCCAACAGGGGGGGAGACCCAGTACTTC.

The chain joins TRBV20-1 to TRBJ2-7, with D tentatively TRBD2 (6 bases). Trimming pared 2 bases from V and 4 bases from J, leaving 12 bases between. The germline V gene encodes CDR1 DFQATT and CDR2 SNEGSKA (reference sequence). The length of the CDR3 is 13 residues. CDR3 loop: CSARLGGWYEQYF. CDR3 in DNA: TGCAGTGCTAGACTTGGAGGGTGGTACGAGCAGTACTTC.

This clonotype was seen a few times. V and J are TRBV6-5 and TRBJ2-1, with 10 bases matching TRBD2. CDR1 and CDR2 from the germline V gene are MNHEY and SVGAGI. V lost 11 bases and J lost 4; bases outside the gene matches: 5. CDR3 length: 13 amino acids. The CDR3 loop is CACGLAEYNEQFF. Written as DNA, the CDR3 is TGTGCCTGCGGACTAGCGGAGTACAATGAGCAGTTCTTC.

This clonotype was detected many times. The chain links TRBV7-2 to TRBJ2-3; D may match TRBD1 or TRBD2 (5 bases each). Germline CDR1 reads SGHTA; CDR2 reads FQGNSA. The ends were cut back, 5 bases at V and 0 bases at J, with 21 bases in the middle. The CDR3 runs 18 residues. The CDR3 DNA reads as TGTGCCAGCAGCCTAAGGGGTCCCGGGGATGTAAGCACAGATACGCAGTATTTT. Translated, it gives CASSLRGPGDVSTDTQYF.

This clonotype was counted ten times or more. This chain connects TRBV7-6 to TRBJ2-5; unclear D gene. Trimming took off 0 bases at V and 4 bases at J, with 3 bases between the two ends. Germline CDR1 reads SGHVS; CDR2 reads FNYEAQ. This CDR3 has 12 residues. In DNA, the CDR3 is TGTGCCAGCAGCTTAGCGGGAGAGACCCAGTACTTC. This gives the protein CASSLAGETQYF. The full variable domain, with the rest looked up from reference TRBV7-6 and TRBJ2-5, is GAGVSQSPRYKVTKRGQDVALRCDPISGHVSLYWYRQALGQGPEFLTYFNYEAQQDKSGLPNDRFSAERPEGSISTLTIQRTEQRDSAMYRCASSLAGETQYFGPGTRLLVL.

The chain is built from TRBV12-3 or TRBV12-4 and TRBJ1-2; 8 bases line up with TRBD1. The V and J ends lost 4 bases and 2 bases, in that order; junction bases with no gene match: 6. The CDR3 is made up of 15 amino acids. The CDR3 protein is CASSSPQGANYGYTF. The CDR3 DNA reads as TGTGCCAGCAGTTCCCCCCAGGGGGCCAACTATGGCTACACCTTC.

The rearrangement uses TRBV11-2 and TRBJ2-1; the D gene is possibly TRBD2 (5 bases). Trimming took 3 bases from V and 1 from J, leaving 13 bases between them. CDR3 size: 16 residues. Germline V gene lookup returns CDR1 SGHAT and CDR2 FQNNGV. CDR3 DNA sequence: TGTGCCAGCAGCTTGTTAGCGATTAGTTCCTACAATGAGCAGTTCTTC. Translation: CASSLLAISSYNEQFF.

This chain's CDR3 is CASSPRRTDPSYEQYF. The CDR3 DNA sequence: TGTGCCAGCAGCCCAAGACGGACAGATCCTTCCTACGAGCAGTACTTC. The chain is built from TRBV11-2 and TRBJ2-7, with D maybe TRBD1 (6 bases). The length of the CDR3 is 16 residues. From germline, CDR1 is SGHAT and CDR2 FQNNGV. The V and J ends lost 5 bases and 1 base respectively, with 18 bases between them.

The table lists this clonotype with many counts. The V and J genes are TRBV7-3 and TRBJ2-2; TRBD2 aligns across 9 bases. The CDR3 is made up of 23 amino acids. The germline CDR1 and CDR2 sequences are SGHTA and FQGTGA. The trim removed 1 base at V and 0 bases at J, leaving 21 bases unmatched. The CDR3 reads CASSLNSGGVPSAVEANTGELFF. The DNA of the CDR3 is TGTGCCAGCAGCTTAAATAGCGGGGGAGTTCCAAGCGCCGTCGAAGCGAACACCGGGGAGCTGTTTTTT.

This sequence joins TRBV28 and TRBJ2-7; the D is unclear. V lost 7 bases and J lost 0, with 13 bases in between. The CDR3 consists of 14 residues. Looked up from germline, CDR1 is MDHEN and CDR2 is SYDVKM. As DNA, the CDR3 is TGTGCCAGCACCACCGACGGAAGCTCCTACGAGCAGTACTTC. Translating it yields CASTTDGSSYEQYF.

This chain connects TRBV7-8 to TRBJ2-1; TRBD2 matches 8 bases. Trimming took 5 bases from V and 4 from J; bases not matched to a gene: 13. Per germline, CDR1 SGHVS and CDR2 FQNEAQ. There are 17 residues in the CDR3. The CDR3 spells CASSRSGAVSLYNEQFF. Here the CDR3 DNA reads TGTGCCAGCAGCCGTAGCGGGGCCGTATCCCTTTACAATGAGCAGTTCTTC.

The sample holds a few counts of this clonotype. This chain uses TRBV11-2 with TRBJ2-1, with 7 nucleotides matching TRBD1. The CDR3 spans 13 residues. Germline values: CDR1 SGHAT, CDR2 FQNNGV. V lost 6 bases and J lost 8; bases outside the gene matches: 7. CDR3 nucleotides: TGTGCCAGCAGAGCCAGGGGGTCGGATGAGCAGTTCTTC. It yields the protein CASRARGSDEQFF.

The rearrangement joins TRBV12-3 or TRBV12-4 to TRBJ2-7; possible D gene TRBD2, 6 bases. The CDR3 totals 14 residues. V lost 3 bases to trimming and J lost 2 bases, with 11 bases between them. CDR3 region: CASSFGGTAYEQYF. In DNA, the CDR3 is TGTGCCAGCAGTTTTGGCGGGACCGCCTACGAGCAGTACTTC.

The chain joins TRBV6-6 to TRBJ1-1; a possible D gene is TRBD1 (5 bases). The V gene's germline CDR1 is MNHNY and CDR2 SVGAGI (reference sequence). V gave up 2 bases and J gave up 5 bases, with 12 bases separating them. The CDR3 covers 14 residues. The CDR3 bases are TGTGCCAGCAGTTACCCGGGGGGACGAACTGAAGCTTTCTTT. Translated: CASSYPGGRTEAFF.